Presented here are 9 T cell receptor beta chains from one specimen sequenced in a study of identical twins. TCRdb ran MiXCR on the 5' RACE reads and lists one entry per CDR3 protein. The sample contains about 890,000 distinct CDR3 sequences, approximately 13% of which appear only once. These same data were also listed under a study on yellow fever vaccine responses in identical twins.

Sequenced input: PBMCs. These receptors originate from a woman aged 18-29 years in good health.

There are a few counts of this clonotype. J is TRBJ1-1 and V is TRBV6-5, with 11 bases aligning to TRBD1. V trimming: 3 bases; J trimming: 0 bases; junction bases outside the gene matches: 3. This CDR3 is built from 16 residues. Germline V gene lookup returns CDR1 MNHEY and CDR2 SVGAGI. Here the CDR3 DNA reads TGTGCCAGCAGTTATGGGACAGGGGGTTTGAACACTGAAGCTTTCTTT. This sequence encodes CASSYGTGGLNTEAFF.

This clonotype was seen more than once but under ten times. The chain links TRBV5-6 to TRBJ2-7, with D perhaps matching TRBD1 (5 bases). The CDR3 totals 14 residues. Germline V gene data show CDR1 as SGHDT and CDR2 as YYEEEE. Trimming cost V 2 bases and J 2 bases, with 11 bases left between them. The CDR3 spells CASSLKTEAYEQYF. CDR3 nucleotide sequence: TGTGCCAGCAGCTTAAAGACAGAGGCCTACGAGCAGTACTTC. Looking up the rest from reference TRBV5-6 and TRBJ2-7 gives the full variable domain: DAGVTQSPTHLIKTRGQQVTLRCSPKSGHDTVSWYQQALGQGPQFIFQYYEEEERQRGNFPDRFSGHQFPNYSSELNVNALLLGDSALYLCASSLKTEAYEQYFGPGTRLTVT.

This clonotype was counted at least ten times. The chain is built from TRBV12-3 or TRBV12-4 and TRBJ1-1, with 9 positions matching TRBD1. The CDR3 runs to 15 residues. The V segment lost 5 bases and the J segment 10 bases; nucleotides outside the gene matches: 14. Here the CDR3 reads CASSPRDRASAGAFF. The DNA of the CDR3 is TGTGCCAGCAGTCCCCGGGACAGGGCGTCGGCGGGAGCTTTCTTT.

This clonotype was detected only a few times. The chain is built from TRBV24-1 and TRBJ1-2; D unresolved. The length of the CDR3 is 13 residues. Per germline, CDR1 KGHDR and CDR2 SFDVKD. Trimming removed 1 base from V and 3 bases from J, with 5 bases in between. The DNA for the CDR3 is TGTGCCACCAGTGATTTAAGCGACTATGGCTACACCTTC. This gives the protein CATSDLSDYGYTF.

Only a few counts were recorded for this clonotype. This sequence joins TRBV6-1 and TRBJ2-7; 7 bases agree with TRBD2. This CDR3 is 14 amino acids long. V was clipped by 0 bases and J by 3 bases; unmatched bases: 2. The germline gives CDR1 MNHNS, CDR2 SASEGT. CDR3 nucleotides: TGTGCCAGCAGTGAAGCGGGGGGGGACTACGAGCAGTACTTC. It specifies CASSEAGGDYEQYF.

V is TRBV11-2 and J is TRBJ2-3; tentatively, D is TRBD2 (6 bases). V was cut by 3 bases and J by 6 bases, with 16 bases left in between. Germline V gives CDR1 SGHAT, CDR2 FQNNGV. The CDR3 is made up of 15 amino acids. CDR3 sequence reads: CASSLGVLAKDTQYF. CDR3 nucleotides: TGTGCCAGCAGCTTGGGGGTTCTAGCGAAGGATACGCAGTATTTT.

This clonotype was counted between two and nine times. CDR3 nucleotides: TGTGCCAGCAGTTTATCCTCCGGGACAGGCCCCTACGAGCAGTACTTC. Encoded protein: CASSLSSGTGPYEQYF. The chain couples TRBV27 to TRBJ2-7, with 8 bases matching TRBD1. The CDR3 extends over 16 amino acids. The V and J ends lost 0 bases and 2 bases, in that order; junction bases with no gene match: 6. Germline values: CDR1 MNHEY, CDR2 SMNVEV (reference sequence).

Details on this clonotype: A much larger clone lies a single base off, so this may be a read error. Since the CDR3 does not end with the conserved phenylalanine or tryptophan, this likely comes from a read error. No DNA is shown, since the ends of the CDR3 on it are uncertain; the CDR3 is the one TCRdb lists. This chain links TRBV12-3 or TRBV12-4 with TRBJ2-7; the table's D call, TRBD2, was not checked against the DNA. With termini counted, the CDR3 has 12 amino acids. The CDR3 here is CATNYPPRDFSL.

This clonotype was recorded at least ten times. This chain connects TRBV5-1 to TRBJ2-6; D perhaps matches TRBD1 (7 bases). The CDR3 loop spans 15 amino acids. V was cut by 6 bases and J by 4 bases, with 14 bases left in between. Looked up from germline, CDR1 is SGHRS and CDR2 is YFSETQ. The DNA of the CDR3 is TGCGCCAGCATACCAGGGGGAGGCGGGGCCAACGTCCTGACTTTC. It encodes CASIPGGGGANVLTF.